Listed here are 14 T cell receptor beta chains from one sample, sequenced in a study of beta chain features in type 1 diabetes. All of the isolated RNA was reverse transcribed, so expressed TCRB transcripts were sequenced. Assay: immunoSEQ multiplex PCR; the TCRdb copy retains only in-frame clones and omits some. The table shows just under 150,000 clones, with 10% occurring only once. Sequences were obtained from naive CD4+ T cells from blood. These receptor sequences come from a man aged 18 to 35 in good health.

This clone was found many times. This chain uses TRBV28 with TRBJ2-7; 9 nucleotides align to TRBD1. Per the germline V gene, CDR1 is MDHEN and CDR2 is SYDVKM. The CDR3 consists of 15 residues. The junction had 15 bases not matched to a gene; V was cut back by 6 bases and J by 9 bases. As DNA, the CDR3 is TGTGCCAGCAGCTACAGAGGGACAGGGCAGCCCCGGCAGTACTTC. Translation gives CASSYRGTGQPRQYF.

This clone was observed a few times. The chain joins TRBV11-3 to TRBJ2-6, with 8 bases lining up with TRBD1. Germline V gene lookup returns CDR1 SGHNT and CDR2 YENEEA. This CDR3 contains 17 residues. V lost 3 bases and J lost 0; bases outside the gene matches: 4. As DNA, the CDR3 is TGTGCCAGCAGCTTGGGACAGGCTGGCTCTGGGGCCAACGTCCTGACTTTC. Its translation is CASSLGQAGSGANVLTF.

The chain is built from TRBV7-3 and TRBJ2-7, with D possibly TRBD1 on 6 matching bases. V lost 3 bases and J lost 5, with 17 bases in between. Germline lookup yields CDR1 SGHTA and CDR2 FQGTGA. The CDR3 sequence is 15 residues long. CDR3 sequence reads: CASSFSLKGEHEQYF. In DNA, the CDR3 is TGTGCCAGCAGCTTCTCCCTTAAGGGGGAACACGAGCAGTACTTC.

This clone was detected a few times. The chain recombines TRBV5-4 with TRBJ2-6; 9 positions agree with TRBD1. Germline CDR1 is SGHNT and CDR2 is YYREEE (reference sequence). Trimming removed 3 bases from V and 3 bases from J; junction bases left unmatched: 10. CDR3 length equals 18 residues. The CDR3 coding sequence is TGTGCCAGCAGCTGGAGGCAAGGACAGGGGTTTGGGGCCAACGTCCTGACTTTC. The encoded protein is CASSWRQGQGFGANVLTF.

The gene calls are TRBV7-2 and TRBJ2-3, with 8 bases identical to TRBD2. The CDR3 extends over 15 amino acids. Germline V CDR1 and CDR2: SGHTA, FQGNSA. Trimming took 6 bases from V and 2 from J; bases not matched to a gene: 7. The CDR3 DNA follows: TGTGCCAGCAGAATAACTAGCGGAGCCACAGATACGCAGTATTTT. Residues: CASRITSGATDTQYF. Variable domain in full (rest from reference TRBV7-2 and TRBJ2-3): GAGVSQSPSNKVTEKGKDVELRCDPISGHTALYWYRQSLGQGLEFLIYFQGNSAPDKSGLPSDRFSAERTGGSVSTLTIQRTQQEDSAVYLCASRITSGATDTQYFGPGTRLTVL.

The V call is TRBV6-6, the J call TRBJ1-1; D is undetermined. The CDR3 extends over 11 amino acids. The V and J ends lost 6 bases and 1 base respectively, with 3 bases between them. Germline V lookup: CDR1 MNHNY, CDR2 SVGAGI (reference sequence). CDR3 region: CASSWNTEAFF. The CDR3 DNA sequence: TGTGCCAGCAGCTGGAACACTGAAGCTTTCTTT.

The chain combines TRBV30 with TRBJ2-7; 8 nucleotides line up with TRBD1. The V segment lost 4 bases and the J segment 7 bases; nucleotides outside the gene matches: 12. The CDR3 sequence is 14 residues long. CDR1 is GTSNPN and CDR2 is SVGIG in the germline V gene (reference sequence). The CDR3 DNA follows: TGTGCCTGGAATCCAGACAGGGGCATGGGGGAGCAGTACTTC. Protein: CAWNPDRGMGEQYF.

This chain uses TRBV5-6 with TRBJ1-5; the D is unclear. CDR1 and CDR2 (germline): SGHDT, YYEEEE. CDR3 length: 15 amino acids. The V gene lost 0 bases and the J gene lost 0 bases, with 7 bases spanning the gap. CDR3 coding DNA: TGTGCCAGCAGCTTGGCCAGTGATAGCAATCAGCCCCAGCATTTT. As protein: CASSLASDSNQPQHF.

At least ten counts were recorded for this clone. This rearrangement joins TRBV29-1 to TRBJ1-2; the D is unclear. The CDR3 sequence is 11 residues long. Germline values: CDR1 SQVTM, CDR2 ANQGSEA. V lost 4 bases, J lost 5 bases, and 8 bases lay in between. For the CDR3, the DNA is TGCAGCGTTGCGGAGGGTTATGGCTACACCTTC. Translation gives CSVAEGYGYTF.

There are a few counts of this clone. CDR3 in DNA: TGCGCCAGCAGCCCTGACAGGGCAGCTAACTATGGCTACACCTTC. Translated: CASSPDRAANYGYTF. The J gene is TRBJ1-2, the V gene TRBV4-3; 7 nucleotides agree with TRBD1. CDR3 size: 15 residues. With 4 bases clipped from V and 0 bases from J, the junction kept 5 bases outside the gene matches. Germline V lookup: CDR1 LGHNA, CDR2 YSLEER.

The table lists this clone with a few counts. The V and J genes are TRBV19 and TRBJ2-5; D unresolved. Germline-derived CDR1 and CDR2 are LNHDA and SQIVND (reference sequence). V lost 3 bases and J 5 bases, leaving 4 bases between the germline ends. The CDR3 consists of 11 residues. The CDR3 DNA reads as TGTGCCAGTAGTATCAGGGAGACCCAGTACTTC. Translated, it gives CASSIRETQYF.

The chain couples TRBV4-3 to TRBJ1-2, with D unclear. This CDR3 region has 15 residues. The germline V gene has CDR1 LGHNA and CDR2 YSLEER. The germline V and J ends were trimmed by 8 bases and 0 bases, with 16 bases remaining between them. The DNA of the CDR3 is TGCGCCAGCTCGACGGCAGCGGCCTCTAACTATGGCTACACCTTC. It yields the protein CASSTAAASNYGYTF.

This clone was counted at least ten times. The chain has TRBV7-9 and TRBJ2-4; D is perhaps TRBD1 (6 bases). The CDR3 totals 16 residues. The V end lost 1 base, the J end lost 0 bases, and 10 bases lay between the germline ends. From germline, CDR1 is SEHNR and CDR2 FQNEAQ (reference sequence). The DNA for the CDR3 is TGTGCCAGCAGCTTAGGGGCAGGGGTAGCCAAAAACATTCAGTACTTC. This encodes CASSLGAGVAKNIQYF.

This clone has only a few counts. The chain links TRBV6-1 to TRBJ1-1; D is uncertain. Between the trimmed V and J ends, which lost 5 bases and 5 bases, there was a span of 9 bases. CDR1 is MNHNS, CDR2 SASEGT, per germline. This CDR3 has 12 amino acids. The CDR3: CASSRPGTEAFF. For the CDR3, the DNA is TGTGCCAGCAGTCGTCCCGGGACTGAAGCTTTCTTT.